The T cell receptor (beta chain) described here comes from a study of response to subunit inactivated influenza vaccine. With respect to this clonotype: What it binds is not known.

TCRdb independently ran MiXCR on the RT-PCR reads; one entry per CDR3 protein. The table has approximately 700,000 distinct CDR3 sequences, approximately 14% seen once. Points from the study as a whole: T cells newly recruited by each seasonal influenza vaccination are few, the authors suggested.

In germline, CDR1 is SGHRS, CDR2 YFSETQ. The V gene end was trimmed by 3 bases and the J gene end by 7 bases; junction bases not matched to a gene: 4. CDR3 length: 12 amino acids. The sample here was PBMCs from blood, taken roughly 12 days after vaccination. This clonotype was obtained from a man aged 45-65 years who received an inactivated influenza vaccine. The rearrangement joins TRBV5-1 to TRBJ2-7; 7 bases agree with TRBD1. The CDR3 reads CASSSGQREQYF. For the CDR3, the DNA is TGCGCCAGCAGCTCGGGACAGCGAGAGCAGTACTTC.